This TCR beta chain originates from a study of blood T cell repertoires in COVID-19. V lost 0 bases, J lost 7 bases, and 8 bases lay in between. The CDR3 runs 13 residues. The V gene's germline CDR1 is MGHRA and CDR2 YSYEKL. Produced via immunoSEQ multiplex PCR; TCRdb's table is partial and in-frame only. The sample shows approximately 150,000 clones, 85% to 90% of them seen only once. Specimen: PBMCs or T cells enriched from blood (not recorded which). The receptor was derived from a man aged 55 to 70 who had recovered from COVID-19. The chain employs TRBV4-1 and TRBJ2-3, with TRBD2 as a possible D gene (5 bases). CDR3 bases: TGCGCCAGCAGCCAAGATCCGGGGAATACGCAGTATTTT. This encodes CASSQDPGNTQYF.